This T cell receptor (beta chain) was captured in a study of T cell responses to AZD1222 COVID-19 vaccine. Note on this clone: What it binds is unknown.

Study outcomes and limitations: Donor demographics were predominantly white British with a female majority; clonal diversity may be underestimated. CD4 TCRs associated with vaccination spanned spike, dominating at 160-218 and 743-854.

TCRdb's copy holds only in-frame clones and misses some; the assay was immunoSEQ multiplex PCR. The table shows 130,000 or so clones, with approximately 88% occurring only once. This clonotype was obtained from an adult in good health. The source material was peripheral blood, sampled on day 0 of AZD1222 vaccination.

In DNA, the CDR3 is TGTGCCAGCAGTTTCGGGACAGCCTATGGCTACACCTTC. Protein product: CASSFGTAYGYTF. This chain joins TRBV27 and TRBJ1-2, with 7 bases that match TRBD1. From germline, CDR1 is MNHEY and CDR2 SMNVEV (reference sequence). The CDR3 is 13 residues long. With 3 bases clipped from V and 4 bases from J, the junction kept 2 bases outside the gene matches.